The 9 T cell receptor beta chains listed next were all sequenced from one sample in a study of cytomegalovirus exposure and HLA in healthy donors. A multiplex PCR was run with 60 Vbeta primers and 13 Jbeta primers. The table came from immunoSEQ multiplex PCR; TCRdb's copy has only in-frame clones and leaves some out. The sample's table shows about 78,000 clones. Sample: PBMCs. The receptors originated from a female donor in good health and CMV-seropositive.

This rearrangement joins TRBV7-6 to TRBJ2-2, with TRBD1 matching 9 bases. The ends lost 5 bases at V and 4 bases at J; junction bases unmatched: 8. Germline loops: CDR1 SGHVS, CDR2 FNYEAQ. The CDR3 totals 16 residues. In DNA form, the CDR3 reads TGTGCCAGCAGCCGAACAGGGGGCAGGGGCACCGGGGAGCTGTTTTTT. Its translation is CASSRTGGRGTGELFF.

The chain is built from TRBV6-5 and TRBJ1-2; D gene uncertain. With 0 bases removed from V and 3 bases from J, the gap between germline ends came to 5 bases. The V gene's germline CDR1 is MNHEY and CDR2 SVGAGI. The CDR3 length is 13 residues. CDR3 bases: TGTGCCAGCAGTTACTCTTCTTACTATGGCTACACCTTC. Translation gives CASSYSSYYGYTF.

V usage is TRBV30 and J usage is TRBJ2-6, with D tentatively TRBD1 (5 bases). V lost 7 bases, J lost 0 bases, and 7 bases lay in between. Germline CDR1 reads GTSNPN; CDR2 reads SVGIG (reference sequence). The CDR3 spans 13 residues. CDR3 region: CASRGSGANVLTF. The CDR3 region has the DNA TGTGCCTCAAGGGGCTCTGGGGCCAACGTCCTGACTTTC.

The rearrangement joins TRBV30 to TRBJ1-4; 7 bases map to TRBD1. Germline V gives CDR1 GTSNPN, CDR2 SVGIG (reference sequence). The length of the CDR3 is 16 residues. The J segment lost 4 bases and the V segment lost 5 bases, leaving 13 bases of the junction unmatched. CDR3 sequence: CAWSRGQGVVNEKLFF. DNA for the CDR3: TGTGCCTGGTCAAGAGGTCAGGGGGTGGTTAATGAAAAACTGTTTTTT.

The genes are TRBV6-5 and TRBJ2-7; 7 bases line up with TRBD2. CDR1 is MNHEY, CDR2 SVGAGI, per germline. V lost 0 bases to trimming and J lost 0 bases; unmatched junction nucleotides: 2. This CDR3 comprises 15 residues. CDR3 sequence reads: CASSYSGGSSYEQYF. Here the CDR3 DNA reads TGTGCCAGCAGTTACTCAGGCGGGAGCTCCTACGAGCAGTACTTC.

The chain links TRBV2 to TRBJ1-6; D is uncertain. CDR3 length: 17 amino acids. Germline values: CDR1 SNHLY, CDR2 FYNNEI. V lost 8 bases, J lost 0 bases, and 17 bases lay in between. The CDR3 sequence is CASRVAAALSYNSPLHF. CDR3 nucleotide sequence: TGTGCCAGCCGGGTGGCAGCGGCCCTCTCCTATAATTCACCCCTCCACTTT.

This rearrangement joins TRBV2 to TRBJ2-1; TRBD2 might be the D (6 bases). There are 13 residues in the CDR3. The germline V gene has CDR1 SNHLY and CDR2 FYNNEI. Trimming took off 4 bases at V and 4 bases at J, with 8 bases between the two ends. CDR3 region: CASSALAYNEQFF. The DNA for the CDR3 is TGTGCCAGCAGTGCTCTAGCGTACAATGAGCAGTTCTTC.

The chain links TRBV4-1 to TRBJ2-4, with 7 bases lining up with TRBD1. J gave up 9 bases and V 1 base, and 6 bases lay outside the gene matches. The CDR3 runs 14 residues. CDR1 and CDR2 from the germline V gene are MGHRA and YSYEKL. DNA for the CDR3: TGCGCCAGCAGCCAAGTTTCCGAGGGGGCCATTCAGTACTTC. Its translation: CASSQVSEGAIQYF.

This CDR3 is CASSQPPGGKRGYTF. In DNA, the CDR3 is TGCGCCAGCAGTCAACCTCCAGGGGGCAAACGGGGCTACACCTTC. The chain uses TRBV4-1 and TRBJ1-2; 8 positions match TRBD1. The CDR3 consists of 15 residues. V was clipped by 6 bases and J by 8 bases; unmatched bases: 14. Germline CDR1 is MGHRA and CDR2 is YSYEKL.